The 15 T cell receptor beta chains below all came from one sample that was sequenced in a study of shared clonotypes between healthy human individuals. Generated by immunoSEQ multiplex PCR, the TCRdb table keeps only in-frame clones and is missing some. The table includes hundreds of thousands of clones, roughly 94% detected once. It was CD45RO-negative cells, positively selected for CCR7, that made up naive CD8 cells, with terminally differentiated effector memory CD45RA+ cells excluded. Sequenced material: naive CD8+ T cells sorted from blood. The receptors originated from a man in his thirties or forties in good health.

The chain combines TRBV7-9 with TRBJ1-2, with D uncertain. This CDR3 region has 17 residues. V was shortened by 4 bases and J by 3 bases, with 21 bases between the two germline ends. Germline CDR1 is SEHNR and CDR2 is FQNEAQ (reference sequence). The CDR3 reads CASSSSDMTQAHYGYTF. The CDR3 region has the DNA TGTGCCAGCAGCTCCTCTGATATGACGCAAGCCCACTATGGCTACACCTTC.

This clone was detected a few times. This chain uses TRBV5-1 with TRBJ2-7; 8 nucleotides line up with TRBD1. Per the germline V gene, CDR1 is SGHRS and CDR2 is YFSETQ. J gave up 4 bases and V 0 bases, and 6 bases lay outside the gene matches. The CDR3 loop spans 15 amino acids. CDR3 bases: TGCGCCAGCAGCTTGGCGCAGGGGGCTAGGTACGAGCAGTACTTC. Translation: CASSLAQGARYEQYF.

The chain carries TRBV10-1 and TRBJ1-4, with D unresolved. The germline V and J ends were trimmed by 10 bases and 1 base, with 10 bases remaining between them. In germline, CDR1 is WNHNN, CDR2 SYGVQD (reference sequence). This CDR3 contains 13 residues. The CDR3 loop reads CAKPSGTNEKLFF. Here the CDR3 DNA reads TGCGCCAAACCTTCAGGAACTAATGAAAAACTGTTTTTT.

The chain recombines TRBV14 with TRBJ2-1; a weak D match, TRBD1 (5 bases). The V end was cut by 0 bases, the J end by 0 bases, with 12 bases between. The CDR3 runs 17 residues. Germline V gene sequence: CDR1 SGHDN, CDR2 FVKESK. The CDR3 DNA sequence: TGTGCCAGCAGCCAAGAAGGGGCCGCCAGCTCCTACAATGAGCAGTTCTTC. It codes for CASSQEGAASSYNEQFF. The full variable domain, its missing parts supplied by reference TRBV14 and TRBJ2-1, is EAGVTQFPSHSVIEKGQTVTLRCDPISGHDNLYWYRRVMGKEIKFLLHFVKESKQDESGMPNNRFLAERTGGTYSTLKVQPAELEDSGVYFCASSQEGAASSYNEQFFGPGTRLTVL.

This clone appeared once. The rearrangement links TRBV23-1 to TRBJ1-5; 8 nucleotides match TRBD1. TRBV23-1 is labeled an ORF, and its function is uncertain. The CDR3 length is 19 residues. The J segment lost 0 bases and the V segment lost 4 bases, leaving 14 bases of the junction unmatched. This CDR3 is CASSPNPQGGPDSNQPQHF. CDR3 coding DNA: TGCGCCAGCAGTCCCAATCCACAGGGGGGCCCAGATAGCAATCAGCCCCAGCATTTT.

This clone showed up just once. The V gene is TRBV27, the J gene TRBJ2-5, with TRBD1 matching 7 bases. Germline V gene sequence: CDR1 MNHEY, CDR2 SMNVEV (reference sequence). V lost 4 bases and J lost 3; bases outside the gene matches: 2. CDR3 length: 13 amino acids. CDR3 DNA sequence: TGTGCCAGCAGTTGGGACAGTGAAGAGACCCAGTACTTC. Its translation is CASSWDSEETQYF.

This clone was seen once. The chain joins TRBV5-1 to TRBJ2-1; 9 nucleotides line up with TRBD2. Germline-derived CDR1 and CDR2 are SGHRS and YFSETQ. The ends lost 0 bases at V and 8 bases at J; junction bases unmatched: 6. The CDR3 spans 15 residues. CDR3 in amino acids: CASSLEASGVDEQFF. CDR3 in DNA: TGCGCCAGCAGCTTGGAGGCTAGCGGGGTGGATGAGCAGTTCTTC.

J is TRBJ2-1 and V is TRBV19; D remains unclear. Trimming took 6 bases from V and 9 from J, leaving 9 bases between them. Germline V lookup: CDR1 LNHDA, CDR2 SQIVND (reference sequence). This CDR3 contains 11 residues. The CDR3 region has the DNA TGTGCCAGTAGGACTTCTAGTGAGCAGTTCTTC. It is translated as CASRTSSEQFF. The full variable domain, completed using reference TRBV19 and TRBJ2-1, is DGGITQSPKYLFRKEGQNVTLSCEQNLNHDAMYWYRQDPGQGLRLIYYSQIVNDFQKGDIAEGYSVSREKKESFPLTVTSAQKNPTAFYLCASRTSSEQFFGPGTRLTVL.

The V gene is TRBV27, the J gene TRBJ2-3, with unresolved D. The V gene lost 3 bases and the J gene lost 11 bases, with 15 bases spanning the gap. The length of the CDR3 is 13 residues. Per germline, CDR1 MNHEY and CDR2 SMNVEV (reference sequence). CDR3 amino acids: CASSFSPGLRQYF. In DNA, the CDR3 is TGTGCCAGCAGTTTTAGCCCGGGCCTTAGGCAGTATTTT.

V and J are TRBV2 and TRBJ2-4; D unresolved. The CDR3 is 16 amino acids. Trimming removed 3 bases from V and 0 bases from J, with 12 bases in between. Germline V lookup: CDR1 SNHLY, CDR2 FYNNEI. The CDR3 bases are TGTGCCAGCAGTGAGCCCGGGTTTGGAGCCAAAAACATTCAGTACTTC. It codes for CASSEPGFGAKNIQYF.

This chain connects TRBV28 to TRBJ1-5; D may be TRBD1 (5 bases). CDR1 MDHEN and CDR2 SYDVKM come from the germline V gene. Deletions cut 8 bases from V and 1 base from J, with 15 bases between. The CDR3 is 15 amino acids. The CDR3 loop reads CASGQGMTSNQPQHF. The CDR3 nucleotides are TGTGCCAGCGGACAAGGAATGACGAGCAATCAGCCCCAGCATTTT.

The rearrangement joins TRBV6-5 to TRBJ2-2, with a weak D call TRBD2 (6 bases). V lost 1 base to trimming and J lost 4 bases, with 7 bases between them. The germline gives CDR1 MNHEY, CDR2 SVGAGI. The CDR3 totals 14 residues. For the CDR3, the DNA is TGTGCCAGCAGTTACTTTAGCGGCACCGGGGAGCTGTTTTTT. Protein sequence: CASSYFSGTGELFF.

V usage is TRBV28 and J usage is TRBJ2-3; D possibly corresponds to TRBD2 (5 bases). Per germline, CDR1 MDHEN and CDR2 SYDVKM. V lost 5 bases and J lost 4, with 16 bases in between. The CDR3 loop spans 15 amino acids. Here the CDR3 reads CASSKTSNAPDTQYF. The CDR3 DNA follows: TGTGCCAGCAGTAAAACTAGTAATGCCCCAGATACGCAGTATTTT.

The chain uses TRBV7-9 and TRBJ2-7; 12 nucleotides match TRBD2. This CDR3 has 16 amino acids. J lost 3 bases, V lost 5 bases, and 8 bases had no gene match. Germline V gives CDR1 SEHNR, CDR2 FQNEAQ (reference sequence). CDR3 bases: TGTGCCAGCAGCCACAGCCTAGCGGGAGGGCACTACGAGCAGTACTTC. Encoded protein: CASSHSLAGGHYEQYF.

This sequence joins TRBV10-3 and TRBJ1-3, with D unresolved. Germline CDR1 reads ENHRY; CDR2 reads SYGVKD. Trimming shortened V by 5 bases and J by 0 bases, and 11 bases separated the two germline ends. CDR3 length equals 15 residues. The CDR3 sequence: CAISLDSSSGNTIYF. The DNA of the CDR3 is TGTGCCATCAGTCTGGATTCCTCCTCTGGAAACACCATATATTTT.